A single sample is the source of the 20 T cell receptor beta chains below, sequenced in a study of human T cells and chemical hapten exposure. As for time point: pre-sensitization, week 0. Regarding treatment: therapeutic diphenylcyclopropenone sensitization with weekly scalp DPC. TCRdb ran MiXCR on the RACE reads and lists one entry per CDR3 protein. The data hold about 120,000 distinct CDR3 sequences, with roughly 14% observed a single time. The material sequenced was whole blood, taken in connection with sensitization to the hapten diphenylcyclopropenone (DPC). These receptors came from a woman younger than 30 with alopecia areata. Some clones in this sample may be carry-over from other donors' samples.

In its sample, this clonotype was seen a few times. V usage is TRBV9 and J usage is TRBJ2-3; 7 nucleotides line up with TRBD2. J gave up 13 bases and V 4 bases, and 9 bases lay outside the gene matches. The CDR3 is 12 amino acids. CDR1 SGDLS and CDR2 YYNGEE come from the germline V gene. DNA for the CDR3: TGTGCCAGCAGCTTACCGGGACTAATCAAGTATTTT. Translation gives CASSLPGLIKYF.

The chain couples TRBV25-1 to TRBJ1-6; TRBD1 aligns across 7 bases. Germline loops: CDR1 MGHDK, CDR2 SYGVNS. The V and J ends lost 3 bases and 10 bases, in that order; junction bases with no gene match: 6. The CDR3 is made up of 14 amino acids. The CDR3 sequence is CASSDSGGYSPLHF. The CDR3 nucleotides are TGTGCCAGCAGTGATTCAGGGGGTTACTCACCCCTCCACTTT.

In this sample, this clonotype turned up a few times. The J gene is TRBJ1-5, the V gene TRBV7-9, with no clear D. CDR1 and CDR2 (germline): SEHNR, FQNEAQ (reference sequence). V lost 3 bases to trimming and J lost 7 bases, with 10 bases between them. The length of the CDR3 is 13 residues. For the CDR3, the DNA is TGTGCCAGCAGCTTTTTGGCCGGGCAGCCCCAGCATTTT. Protein: CASSFLAGQPQHF.

The CDR3 nucleotides are TGTGCCAGCATCCTCAGCCAAGAGACCCAGTACTTC. Translation: CASILSQETQYF. The chain is built from TRBV2 and TRBJ2-5; D ambiguous. V was trimmed by 7 bases and J by 1 base, leaving 7 bases between them. Germline lookup yields CDR1 SNHLY and CDR2 FYNNEI. CDR3 length: 12 amino acids.

This clonotype was observed a handful of times. V is TRBV7-6 and J is TRBJ1-6; 10 nucleotides align to TRBD1. Germline values: CDR1 SGHVS, CDR2 FNYEAQ. With 5 bases clipped from V and 9 bases from J, the junction kept 4 bases outside the gene matches. CDR3 length: 14 amino acids. This chain's CDR3 is CASSPGQGISPLHF. The CDR3 region has the DNA TGTGCCAGCAGCCCGGGACAGGGGATTTCACCCCTCCACTTT.

This clonotype was seen repeatedly, ten times or more. This chain uses TRBV28 with TRBJ2-7, with D possibly TRBD2 on 5 matching bases. V lost 2 bases, J lost 6 bases, and 14 bases lay in between. The CDR3 totals 14 residues. Germline CDR1 MDHEN, CDR2 SYDVKM. The CDR3 sequence is CASSLAATTPEQYF. The CDR3 coding sequence is TGTGCCAGCAGTTTAGCCGCGACTACACCCGAGCAGTACTTC.

This clonotype was observed a few times. The chain links TRBV7-9 to TRBJ2-7; the D gene is possibly TRBD2 (5 bases). CDR1 is SEHNR and CDR2 is FQNEAQ in the germline V gene (reference sequence). The CDR3 spans 13 residues. Trimming took off 3 bases at V and 3 bases at J, with 9 bases between the two ends. The CDR3 protein is CASSLVGDYEQYF. CDR3 in DNA: TGTGCCAGCAGCTTGGTGGGAGACTACGAGCAGTACTTC.

This clonotype was counted once. The gene calls are TRBV11-2 and TRBJ2-3; tentative D call: TRBD2 (6 bases). Germline CDR1 and CDR2: SGHAT and FQNNGV. The CDR3 consists of 15 residues. V lost 0 bases and J 3 bases, leaving 10 bases between the germline ends. CDR3 in amino acids: CASSLDPGLTDTQYF. The CDR3 region has the DNA TGTGCCAGCAGCTTAGACCCTGGACTAACAGATACGCAGTATTTT.

The chain combines TRBV18 with TRBJ2-7; D unresolved. Germline V gene data show CDR1 as KGHSH and CDR2 as LQKENI. V gave up 2 bases and J gave up 3 bases, with 5 bases separating them. This CDR3 spans 12 amino acids. The DNA of the CDR3 is TGTGCCAGCTCACCAGGCCACTACGAGCAGTACTTC. This gives the protein CASSPGHYEQYF. Using reference TRBV18 and TRBJ2-7 for the parts outside the CDR3, the full variable domain is NAGVMQNPRHLVRRRGQEARLRCSPMKGHSHVYWYRQLPEEGLKFMVYLQKENIIDESGMPKERFSAEFPKEGPSILRIQQVVRGDSAAYFCASSPGHYEQYFGPGTRLTVT.

This chain connects TRBV11-2 to TRBJ1-1; 7 bases are shared with TRBD1. CDR1 is SGHAT and CDR2 is FQNNGV in the germline V gene. This CDR3 has 16 amino acids. V was pared by 4 bases and J by 0 bases, with 8 bases of the junction left unmatched. CDR3 DNA sequence: TGTGCCAGCAGCTATCCCGCCGGGACAGTGAACACTGAAGCTTTCTTT. Translation gives CASSYPAGTVNTEAFF.

This chain uses TRBV28 with TRBJ2-7, with D tentatively TRBD1 (6 bases). Trimming took 8 bases from V and 2 from J, leaving 16 bases between them. Germline V lookup: CDR1 MDHEN, CDR2 SYDVKM. CDR3 length: 14 residues. The CDR3 DNA is TGTGCCAGCTCTCACGGGACACTCCCCTACGAGCAGTACTTC. Protein: CASSHGTLPYEQYF.

This clonotype was observed a handful of times. The chain uses TRBV7-6 and TRBJ2-7; D might be TRBD1 (5 bases). Trimming removed 8 bases from V and 5 bases from J, with 22 bases in between. The CDR3 is made up of 15 amino acids. Germline V lookup: CDR1 SGHVS, CDR2 FNYEAQ. In DNA, the CDR3 is TGTGCCAGCTGCTGCCCAACAGGTGAAGTTCACGAGCAGTACTTC. Protein product: CASCCPTGEVHEQYF.

This chain uses TRBV2 with TRBJ1-4; a weak D match, TRBD1 (5 bases). Trimming stripped 2 bases from V and 11 bases from J, with 15 bases between. CDR1 SNHLY and CDR2 FYNNEI come from the germline V gene. The CDR3 is 14 amino acids. CDR3 nucleotides: TGTGCCAGCAGTGAAACCAGGGTTAGGCAGAAACTGTTTTTT. This gives the protein CASSETRVRQKLFF.

This clonotype came up a few times. This sequence joins TRBV5-4 and TRBJ1-1, with 7 bases aligning to TRBD1. The CDR3 is made up of 14 amino acids. CDR1 and CDR2 from the germline V gene are SGHNT and YYREEE (reference sequence). V gave up 4 bases and J gave up 10 bases; unmatched junction bases: 13. CDR3 sequence (DNA): TGTGCCAGCAGCCGGGGACAAGGGGGCTGGGGAGCTTTCTTT. Amino acids: CASSRGQGGWGAFF.

This clonotype appeared many times. V gene TRBV6-2 or TRBV6-3 combines with J gene TRBJ1-1; tentative D call: TRBD1 (5 bases). Germline loops: CDR1 MNHEY, CDR2 SVGEGT. This CDR3 has 14 amino acids. Deletions cut 7 bases from V and 4 bases from J, with 16 bases between. The CDR3 reads CASTSAAGGTEAFF. The DNA of the CDR3 is TGTGCCAGCACCTCAGCCGCGGGGGGCACTGAAGCTTTCTTT.

This clonotype was found a few times. The V gene is TRBV19, the J gene TRBJ2-7; tentatively, D is TRBD1 (5 bases). V dropped 3 bases and J dropped 2 bases, with 11 bases sitting between them. The CDR3 extends over 14 amino acids. The V gene's germline CDR1 is LNHDA and CDR2 SQIVND (reference sequence). DNA of the CDR3: TGTGCCAGTAGTATCTCACAGGCTCCCTACGAGCAGTACTTC. This gives the protein CASSISQAPYEQYF.

The table lists this clonotype with many counts. This chain connects TRBV12-3 or TRBV12-4 to TRBJ1-2; no reliable D call. CDR3 size: 12 residues. Trimming took 7 bases from V and 6 from J, leaving 12 bases between them. The CDR3 nucleotides are TGTGCCAGCACGAACCAGGAGGATGGCTACACCTTC. Encoded protein: CASTNQEDGYTF.

In its sample, this clonotype was seen a few times. One end of the junction fails to match germline, which may point to a read error. The V gene is TRBV7-9, the J gene TRBJ2-2, with D perhaps TRBD1 (6 bases). Germline loops: CDR1 SEHNR, CDR2 FQNEAQ (reference sequence). The CDR3 covers 16 residues. In DNA, the CDR3 is TGTGCCAGCAGTTTAGTAGTGGACAGACTCACCGGGGAGCTGTTTTTT. It codes for CASSLVVDRLTGELFF. The full variable domain, with the rest looked up from reference TRBV7-9 and TRBJ2-2, is DTGVSQNPRHKITKRGQNVTFRCDPISEHNRLYWYRQTLGQGPEFLTYFQNEAQLEKSRLLSDRFSAERPKGSFSTLEIQRTEQGDSAMYLCASSLVVDRLTGELFFGEGSRLTVL.

This clonotype was seen only a few times. The gene calls are TRBV9 and TRBJ2-1, with 9 positions matching TRBD2. CDR3 size: 15 residues. Germline CDR1 and CDR2: SGDLS and YYNGEE. J lost 2 bases, V lost 0 bases, and 0 bases had no gene match. CDR3 in amino acids: CASSVASGAYNEQFF. In DNA form, the CDR3 reads TGTGCCAGCAGCGTAGCTAGCGGGGCCTACAATGAGCAGTTCTTC.

This clonotype has ten or more counts. V gene TRBV20-1 combines with J gene TRBJ1-6; D gene unclear. Deletions cut 0 bases from V and 5 bases from J, with 11 bases between. CDR1 is DFQATT, CDR2 SNEGSKA, per germline (reference sequence). The CDR3 consists of 15 residues. CDR3 sequence (DNA): TGCAGTGCTAGAGACCGGGATGCTAATAATTCACCCCTCCACTTT. Its protein is CSARDRDANNSPLHF.